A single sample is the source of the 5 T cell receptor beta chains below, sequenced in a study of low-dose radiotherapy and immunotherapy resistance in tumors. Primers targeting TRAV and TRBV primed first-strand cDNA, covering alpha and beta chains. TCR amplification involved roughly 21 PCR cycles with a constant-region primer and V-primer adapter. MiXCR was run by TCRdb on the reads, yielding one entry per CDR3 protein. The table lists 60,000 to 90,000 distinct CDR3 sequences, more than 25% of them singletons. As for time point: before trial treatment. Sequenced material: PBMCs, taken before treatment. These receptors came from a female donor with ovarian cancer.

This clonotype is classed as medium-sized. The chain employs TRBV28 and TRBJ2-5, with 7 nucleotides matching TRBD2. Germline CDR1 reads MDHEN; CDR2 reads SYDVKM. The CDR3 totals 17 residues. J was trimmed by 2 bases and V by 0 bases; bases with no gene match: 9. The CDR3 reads CASSLWSEREGQETQYF. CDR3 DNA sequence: TGTGCCAGCAGTTTATGGTCCGAGCGGGAAGGGCAAGAGACCCAGTACTTC.

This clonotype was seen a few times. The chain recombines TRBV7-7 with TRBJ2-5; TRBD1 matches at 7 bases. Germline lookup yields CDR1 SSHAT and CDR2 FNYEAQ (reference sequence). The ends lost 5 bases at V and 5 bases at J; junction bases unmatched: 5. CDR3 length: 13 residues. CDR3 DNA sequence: TGTGCCAGCAGCATGGACAGGACGGAGACCCAGTACTTC. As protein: CASSMDRTETQYF.

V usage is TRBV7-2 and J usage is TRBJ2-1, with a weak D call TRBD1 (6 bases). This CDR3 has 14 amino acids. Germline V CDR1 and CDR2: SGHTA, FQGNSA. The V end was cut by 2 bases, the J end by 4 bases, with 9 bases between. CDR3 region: CASSLWQGYNEQFF. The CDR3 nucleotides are TGTGCCAGCAGCTTATGGCAGGGGTACAATGAGCAGTTCTTC.

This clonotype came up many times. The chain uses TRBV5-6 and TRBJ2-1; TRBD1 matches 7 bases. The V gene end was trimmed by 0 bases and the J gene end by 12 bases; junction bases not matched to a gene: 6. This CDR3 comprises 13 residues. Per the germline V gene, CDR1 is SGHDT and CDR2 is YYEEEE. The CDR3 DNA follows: TGTGCCAGCAGCTTGGCCAGGGGGAACGCGCAGTTCTTC. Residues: CASSLARGNAQFF. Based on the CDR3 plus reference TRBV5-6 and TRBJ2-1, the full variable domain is DAGVTQSPTHLIKTRGQQVTLRCSPKSGHDTVSWYQQALGQGPQFIFQYYEEEERQRGNFPDRFSGHQFPNYSSELNVNALLLGDSALYLCASSLARGNAQFFGPGTRLTVL.

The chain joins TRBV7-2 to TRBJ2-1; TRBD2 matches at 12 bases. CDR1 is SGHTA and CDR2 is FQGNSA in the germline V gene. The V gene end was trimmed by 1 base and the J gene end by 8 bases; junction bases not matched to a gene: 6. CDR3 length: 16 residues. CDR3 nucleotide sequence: TGTGCCAGCAGCTTAGGCCCTAGCGGGGGGGAGTATGAGCAGTTCTTC. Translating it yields CASSLGPSGGEYEQFF.